These T cell receptor beta chains were read from a single sample in a study of shared clonotypes between healthy human individuals. The table came from immunoSEQ multiplex PCR; TCRdb's copy has only in-frame clones and leaves some out. In the table there are around 510,000 clones, around 95% of which are singletons. The sample was naive CD4+ T cells sorted from blood. All receptors derive from a woman aged 30 to 39 in good health. Each CDR3 is given with its conserved first and last residue. The D gene is left open where the match is weak. Clone sizes are given selectively: once, few, many, or a class where the clone is expanded.

cdr3_length: 14
clone_size: -
d_call: TRBD1
j_call: TRBJ1-1
v_call: TRBV28
cdr3_nt: TGTGCCACCACAGGACAGGGAATGAACACTGAAGCTTTCTTT
cdr3_aa: CATTGQGMNTEAFF

cdr3_length: 16
clone_size: -
d_call: -
j_call: TRBJ2-3
v_call: TRBV19
cdr3_nt: TGTGCCAGTACCAAAGAGGGGTCCCCGGACACAGATACGCAGTATTTT
cdr3_aa: CASTKEGSPDTDTQYF

cdr3_length: 15
clone_size: -
d_call: -
j_call: TRBJ2-1
v_call: TRBV7-9
cdr3_nt: TGTGCCAGCAGCGTGCTCAGGGAATCCTACAATGAGCAGTTCTTC
cdr3_aa: CASSVLRESYNEQFF

cdr3_length: 18
clone_size: once
d_call: TRBD2
j_call: TRBJ2-5
v_call: TRBV2
cdr3_nt: TGTGCCAGCAGACGAAGACGGCTAGCGGGAGGGTTCCAAGAGACCCAGTACTTC
cdr3_aa: CASRRRRLAGGFQETQYF

cdr3_length: 19
clone_size: -
d_call: TRBD1
j_call: TRBJ2-7
v_call: TRBV27
cdr3_nt: TGTGCCAGCAGTTTAAAGTGGGCCGGGACAGGGTTTTGGCCTTACGAGCAGTACTTC
cdr3_aa: CASSLKWAGTGFWPYEQYF

cdr3_length: 14
clone_size: -
d_call: TRBD1
j_call: TRBJ2-5
v_call: TRBV5-4
cdr3_nt: TGTGCCAGCAGTTCCCGACAGGGGCAAGAGACCCAGTACTTC
cdr3_aa: CASSSRQGQETQYF

cdr3_length: 15
clone_size: -
d_call: TRBD2
j_call: TRBJ2-7
v_call: TRBV27
cdr3_nt: TGTGCCAGCAGTTTCCGGACTAGCGGGATTCACGAGCAGTACTTC
cdr3_aa: CASSFRTSGIHEQYF

cdr3_length: 14
clone_size: -
d_call: TRBD2
j_call: TRBJ2-3
v_call: TRBV28
cdr3_nt: TGTGCCAGCAGTAAGCGGGGCCGCACAGATACGCAGTATTTT
cdr3_aa: CASSKRGRTDTQYF

cdr3_length: 14
clone_size: -
d_call: -
j_call: TRBJ2-7
v_call: TRBV19
cdr3_nt: TGTGCCAGTAGTCAAGAGGGACTGGACTACGAGCAGTACTTC
cdr3_aa: CASSQEGLDYEQYF

cdr3_length: 14
clone_size: -
d_call: -
j_call: TRBJ2-7
v_call: TRBV2
cdr3_nt: TGTGCCAGCACAAGGGCAGGACCATCCTACGAGCAGTACTTC
cdr3_aa: CASTRAGPSYEQYF

cdr3_length: 15
clone_size: -
d_call: -
j_call: TRBJ1-2
v_call: TRBV28
cdr3_nt: TGTGCCAGCAGTTTGCACAGCGAAACTAACTATGGCTACACCTTC
cdr3_aa: CASSLHSETNYGYTF

cdr3_length: 15
clone_size: -
d_call: TRBD2
j_call: TRBJ2-3
v_call: TRBV5-1
cdr3_nt: TGCGCCAGCAGCCCTACTAGCGCGGGCACAGATACGCAGTATTTT
cdr3_aa: CASSPTSAGTDTQYF

cdr3_length: 17
clone_size: -
d_call: -
j_call: TRBJ2-6
v_call: TRBV5-6
cdr3_nt: TGTGCCAGCAGCTCTCAGACAGGCAGCTCTGGGGCCAACGTCCTGACTTTC
cdr3_aa: CASSSQTGSSGANVLTF

cdr3_length: 15
clone_size: -
d_call: -
j_call: TRBJ1-2
v_call: TRBV19
cdr3_nt: TGTGCCAGTAGTAACCCAGGACTTCGGAGTTATGGCTACACCTTC
cdr3_aa: CASSNPGLRSYGYTF

cdr3_length: 15
clone_size: -
d_call: -
j_call: TRBJ1-1
v_call: TRBV11-2
cdr3_nt: TGTGCCAGCAGAGAAGGGTCTGCCGGGAGCACTGAAGCTTTCTTT
cdr3_aa: CASREGSAGSTEAFF

cdr3_length: 14
clone_size: -
d_call: -
j_call: TRBJ1-5
v_call: TRBV30
cdr3_nt: TGTGCCTGGACACGGGGGAGCAACGATCAGCCCCAGCATTTT
cdr3_aa: CAWTRGSNDQPQHF

cdr3_length: 12
clone_size: few
d_call: -
j_call: TRBJ2-2
v_call: TRBV19
cdr3_nt: TGTGCCAGTAGTTGGCTTTACGGGGAGCTGTTTTTT
cdr3_aa: CASSWLYGELFF

cdr3_length: 16
clone_size: -
d_call: -
j_call: TRBJ2-1
v_call: TRBV4-1
cdr3_nt: TGCGCCAGCAGCCAACTGCCGGGACGCCGTATCTATGAGCAGTTCTTC
cdr3_aa: CASSQLPGRRIYEQFF

cdr3_length: 15
clone_size: -
d_call: TRBD1
j_call: TRBJ1-1
v_call: TRBV10-2
cdr3_nt: TGCGCCAGCAGTGAGCAGGGGGTGCAGAACACTGAAGCTTTCTTT
cdr3_aa: CASSEQGVQNTEAFF

cdr3_length: 13
clone_size: -
d_call: -
j_call: TRBJ1-5
v_call: TRBV30
cdr3_nt: TGTGCCTGGAGTCTTTGGGGCGGACAGCCCCAGCATTTT
cdr3_aa: CAWSLWGGQPQHF

cdr3_length: 13
clone_size: -
d_call: -
j_call: TRBJ1-1
v_call: TRBV7-9
cdr3_nt: TGTGCCAGCAAGCGGGGTACATTGACTGAAGCTTTCTTT
cdr3_aa: CASKRGTLTEAFF

cdr3_length: 15
clone_size: -
d_call: -
j_call: TRBJ2-1
v_call: TRBV6-1
cdr3_nt: TGTGCCAGCAGTGAAGGGGCCGGGAAGACTAATGAGCAGTTCTTC
cdr3_aa: CASSEGAGKTNEQFF